This TCR beta chain comes out of a study of cytomegalovirus exposure and HLA in healthy donors. The overall study: The roughly 120 validation repertoires matched the roughly 700 first-cohort repertoires in platform, a later analysis reported.

Only in-frame clones appear in the TCRdb table, and some are missing; sequencing was by immunoSEQ multiplex PCR. The sample yields about 49,000 clones, approximately 95% seen once. Germline CDR1 SQVTM, CDR2 ANQGSEA. V lost 4 bases to trimming and J lost 7 bases, with 25 bases between them. CDR3 length equals 17 residues. These donors were members of the roughly 120-subject validation cohort, a group separate from the approximately 670-subject first cohort. The chain combines TRBV29-1 with TRBJ1-4; no reliable D call. This TCR came from a woman younger than 35 in good health and CMV-seropositive. What was sequenced was PBMCs. The CDR3 loop reads CSVGGVEGERVSEKLFF. Here the CDR3 DNA reads TGCAGCGTTGGTGGGGTGGAGGGTGAGAGAGTGTCTGAAAAACTGTTTTTT.